This T cell receptor (beta chain) was sequenced for a study of cytomegalovirus exposure and HLA in healthy donors. Study background: When 398 donors were genotyped, roughly 82% of them were found to fall in the Caucasian-associated ancestry cluster. Findings and limits, study-wide: Later analysis identified a missense DCLRE1C variant that was linked to TCR beta V- and J-gene trimming. Sequencing depth roughly uniform across donors was assumed in presence/absence analyses.

With 4 bases removed from V and 0 bases from J, the gap between germline ends came to 25 bases. CDR1 and CDR2 from the germline V gene are SGHDT and YYEEEE. The CDR3 loop spans 19 amino acids. In regard to this clone: The antigen is undetermined.

A multiplex PCR was run with 60 Vbeta primers and 13 Jbeta primers. Assay: immunoSEQ multiplex PCR; the TCRdb copy retains only in-frame clones and omits some. This table has approximately 45,000 clones, about 78% appearing once. The clonotype originates from a woman aged 25 to 45 in good health and CMV-seronegative. This rearrangement joins TRBV5-6 to TRBJ1-1; the D gene is possibly TRBD1 (5 bases). The material sequenced was PBMCs. The CDR3 DNA reads TGTGCCAGCAGCCCAGGGTGGGGCAGCCAGTACCATCTGAACACTGAAGCTTTCTTT. Translated: CASSPGWGSQYHLNTEAFF. Variable domain in full (rest from reference TRBV5-6 and TRBJ1-1): DAGVTQSPTHLIKTRGQQVTLRCSPKSGHDTVSWYQQALGQGPQFIFQYYEEEERQRGNFPDRFSGHQFPNYSSELNVNALLLGDSALYLCASSPGWGSQYHLNTEAFFGQGTRLTVV.